A selection of T cell receptor beta chains follows, all from one sample in a study of regulatory T cells in long-lasting Graves disease. Each CDR3 protein is one row after TCRdb ran MiXCR on the multiplex PCR reads. The table has 700,000 or so distinct CDR3 sequences, 25% to 35% seen once. Source: peripheral blood mononuclear cells (PBMCs), taken when the disease was refractory, from a patient treated with antithyroid drugs. These receptors all stem from a female donor with Graves disease. The CDR3 runs from the conserved cysteine through the conserved F or W. The D gene is left open where the match is weak. Some rows mark clone size as missing; the rest say once, few, many or name a class of expanded clone.

.	TRBV11-1	TRBJ2-2	few	TGTGCCAGCAGCTTGCCGGTGAGGTTTTTT	CASSLPVRFF
.	TRBV19	TRBJ1-2	.	TGTGCCAGTAGTATCCCGGGACATCATTCTCGTTATGGCTACACCTTC	CASSIPGHHSRYGYTF
.	TRBV6-1	TRBJ1-4	.	TGTGCCAGCACGGGCCCGGAGGGTGGTGAAAAACTGTTTTTT	CASTGPEGGEKLFF
.	TRBV10-3	TRBJ2-3	.	TGTGCCATCAGTGAGGCGAAAAGAGCGGTAGATACGCAGTATTTT	CAISEAKRAVDTQYF
TRBD2	TRBV9	TRBJ2-2	few	TGTGCCAGCAGCGTTAGGACTAGCGGGAGGTCCACAAACACCGGGGAGCTGTTTTTT	CASSVRTSGRSTNTGELFF
TRBD2	TRBV12-3/TRBV12-4	TRBJ2-2	.	TGTGCCAGCAGTCCTAGCGGGAGCCTTTATCCGAACACCGGGGAGCTGTTTTTT	CASSPSGSLYPNTGELFF
.	TRBV7-3	TRBJ2-7	.	TGTGCCAGCAGCTTAACTAGCCTTTCCTACGAGCAGTACTTC	CASSLTSLSYEQYF
.	TRBV20-1	TRBJ1-4	once	TGCAGTGCTAGAGATCTTTCAGGGTCATCTGAAAAACTGTTTTTT	CSARDLSGSSEKLFF
.	TRBV20-1	TRBJ1-6	many	TGCAGTGCTAGCAGAGGGTCTGGCGGTTCACCCCTCCACTTT	CSASRGSGGSPLHF
.	TRBV2	TRBJ1-2	many	TGTGCCAGCAGGGCTGGCAGAGACTATGGCTACACCTTC	CASRAGRDYGYTF
TRBD2	TRBV6-1	TRBJ2-7	few	TGTGCCACTACAGGACTAGCGGGAGTGCAGCAGTACTTC	CATTGLAGVQQYF
TRBD1	TRBV7-9	TRBJ2-7	few	TGTGCCAGCAGCCAGACAGGGGTGGACACCTACGAGCAGTACTTC	CASSQTGVDTYEQYF
TRBD1	TRBV4-1	TRBJ2-7	few	TGCGCCGTCGACACAGGGGACAACGAGCAGTACTTC	CAVDTGDNEQYF
.	TRBV6-2/TRBV6-3	TRBJ2-2	few	TGTGCCAGCAGTTACGACGGACAGAAGGACGGCGGGGAGCTGTTTTTT	CASSYDGQKDGGELFF
TRBD1	TRBV27	TRBJ2-7	once	TGTGCCAGCAGTTCCGTAAGGCGACAGGGCTACGAGCAGTACTTC	CASSSVRRQGYEQYF
.	TRBV20-1	TRBJ2-7	few	TGCAGTGCTAGAGATAGGATATACGAGCAGTACTTC	CSARDRIYEQYF
TRBD1	TRBV20-1	TRBJ1-2	few	TGCAGTGCAACCCGCAGGGGGCAAAGCTACACCTTC	CSATRRGQSYTF
TRBD1	TRBV12-3/TRBV12-4	TRBJ2-7	few	TGTGCCAGCAGTCCGACAGGGGGCCACGAGCAGTACTTC	CASSPTGGHEQYF
.	TRBV28	TRBJ2-3	many	.	CASSSSGSTDTQYF
.	TRBV6-1	TRBJ1-3	.	TGTGCCAGCAGGAAAGAGGGAAGGGTCGGAGCGGGAAACACCATATATTTT	CASRKEGRVGAGNTIYF